A selection of T cell receptor beta chains follows, all from one sample in a study of cytomegalovirus exposure and HLA in healthy donors. Produced via immunoSEQ multiplex PCR; TCRdb's table is partial and in-frame only. The table shows 140,000 to 150,000 clones, with roughly 70% occurring only once. Sequencing input: PBMCs. These TCRs come from a man aged 55 to 70 in good health and CMV-seronegative. Each CDR3 is given with its conserved first and last residue. D genes are given only for firm matches. Size values are once, few and many counts, or a class for expanded clones, and some rows have none.

clone_size | d_call | j_call | v_call | cdr3_nt | cdr3_aa
NA | TRBD1 | TRBJ1-5 | TRBV19 | TGTGCCAGTAGTTCCGGACAGGGTTGGGGCAATCAGCCCCAGCATTTT | CASSSGQGWGNQPQHF
NA | TRBD1 | TRBJ2-7 | TRBV2 | TGTGCCAGCAGTGTGGACAGGGGGGTCTACGAGCAGTACTTC | CASSVDRGVYEQYF
few | TRBD2 | TRBJ2-7 | TRBV5-1 | TGCGCCAGCAGCTTGAGTGGGGCTGGACTAGCGGGAGCGGTGTCCTACGAGCAGTACTTC | CASSLSGAGLAGAVSYEQYF
NA | TRBD1 | TRBJ1-1 | TRBV19 | TGTGCCAGTATGCCCAGGGGGCGCCCCTATAGGAACACTGAAGCTTTCTTT | CASMPRGRPYRNTEAFF
once | TRBD1 | TRBJ1-5 | TRBV7-9 | TGTTCCAGCAGCTCACAGGGGGCGCGTCAGCCCCAGCATTTT | CSSSSQGARQPQHF
NA | NA | TRBJ2-7 | TRBV11-3 | TGTGCCAGCAGCCGGACGGGGTCCGACTACGAGCAGTACTTC | CASSRTGSDYEQYF
few | NA | TRBJ2-7 | TRBV4-1 | TGCGCCAGCAGTTTGACTAGTGAAACCTACGAGCAGTACTTC | CASSLTSETYEQYF
once | NA | TRBJ1-6 | TRBV9 | TGTGCCAGCAGCGTAGCTGGGGGAACAGGGTCACCCCTCCACTTT | CASSVAGGTGSPLHF
NA | TRBD1 | TRBJ1-1 | TRBV6-4 | TGTGCCAGCAACCGGGACAGGGGGCAGAACACTGAAGCTTTCTTT | CASNRDRGQNTEAFF
NA | NA | TRBJ2-1 | TRBV5-4 | TGTGCCAGCAGCTTGTATGGGCGGGTGGGCAATGAGCAGTTCTTC | CASSLYGRVGNEQFF
NA | TRBD1 | TRBJ1-2 | TRBV6-1 | TGTGCCAGCAGGACCCGGGACAGGGTGAACTATGGCTACACCTTC | CASRTRDRVNYGYTF
NA | TRBD2 | TRBJ2-2 | TRBV4-3 | TGCGCCAGCAGCCAAGCACTAGCGGGGGGTCACCGGGAGCTGTTTTTT | CASSQALAGGHRELFF
NA | NA | TRBJ1-1 | TRBV28 | TGTGCCAGCATCCCGCTCCGGGTGAACACTGAAGCTTTCTTT | CASIPLRVNTEAFF
NA | TRBD2 | TRBJ2-5 | TRBV5-1 | TGCGCCAGCAGGTCCGGGACTAGCGGCTCTGGGGCCCAGTACTTC | CASRSGTSGSGAQYF
NA | NA | TRBJ1-2 | TRBV19 | TGTGCCAGTAGTACGCGTTTAGTGAACTATGGCTACACCTTC | CASSTRLVNYGYTF
NA | NA | TRBJ1-6 | TRBV30 | TGTGCCTGGAGTAGAACGGGATTATTTGATTCACCCCTCCACTTT | CAWSRTGLFDSPLHF
NA | NA | TRBJ2-5 | TRBV29-1 | TGCAGCGGATACAGGGAAGGAGAGACCCAGTACTTC | CSGYREGETQYF
NA | TRBD1 | TRBJ2-3 | TRBV29-1 | TGCAGCGTTGGGGACAGGGGGCTGTGGGGGACTAGCACAGATACGCAGTATTTT | CSVGDRGLWGTSTDTQYF
NA | TRBD1 | TRBJ1-4 | TRBV2 | TGTGCCAGCAGTGAAGAAGGGACAGGGAGAAAACTGTTTTTT | CASSEEGTGRKLFF
NA | NA | TRBJ2-5 | TRBV7-2 | TGTGCCAGCAGCTTAGAAGGGCAGGGGAAAGAGACCCAGTACTTC | CASSLEGQGKETQYF
NA | NA | TRBJ1-2 | TRBV5-1 | TGCGCCAGCACTCCCGGTTTCGACTATGGCTACACCTTC | CASTPGFDYGYTF
few | TRBD1 | TRBJ1-2 | TRBV4-2 | TGTGCCAGCAGCCAAGTGGGTATGACAGGGGGTAACTATGGCTACACCTTC | CASSQVGMTGGNYGYTF
few | NA | TRBJ2-5 | TRBV18 | TGTGCCAGCTCACCAGGCTGGGCCCAAGAGACCCAGTACTTC | CASSPGWAQETQYF
once | NA | TRBJ2-7 | TRBV7-3 | TGTGCCAGCAGCTTGGCTAGCTCCTACGAGCAGTACTTC | CASSLASSYEQYF
NA | NA | TRBJ1-3 | TRBV30 | TGTGCCTGGAGTCCCGAAGGAGGTTATGGAAACACCATATATTTT | CAWSPEGGYGNTIYF
NA | NA | TRBJ1-4 | TRBV6-1 | TGTGCCAGCAGCAGGGACACTTCAACTAATGAAAAACTGTTTTTT | CASSRDTSTNEKLFF
NA | TRBD2 | TRBJ2-3 | TRBV19 | TGTGCCAGTAGTCTCCGGACTAGCGGGAGAGGTGCAGATACGCAGTATTTT | CASSLRTSGRGADTQYF
NA | TRBD1 | TRBJ1-1 | TRBV28 | TGTGCCAGCAGTAACAGGGGGCTTGGCACTGAAGCTTTCTTT | CASSNRGLGTEAFF
NA | TRBD2 | TRBJ2-1 | TRBV5-1 | TGCGCCAGCAGCTTGGATGCTAGCGGGAGGGCTCGGGATGAGCAGTTCTTC | CASSLDASGRARDEQFF
NA | NA | TRBJ2-1 | TRBV7-2 | TGTGCCAGCAGCCCCTACGTCCCCTACAATGAGCAGTTCTTC | CASSPYVPYNEQFF
NA | TRBD1 | TRBJ2-7 | TRBV11-2 | TGTGCCAGCAGACGTATTAGACAGGGGGCGGGCGAGCAGTACTTC | CASRRIRQGAGEQYF
NA | TRBD2 | TRBJ2-1 | TRBV7-9 | TGTGCCAGCAGCTTTCCGGGACTAGCGGGAGGGAATGAGCAGTTCTTC | CASSFPGLAGGNEQFF
NA | TRBD1 | TRBJ1-4 | TRBV11-2 | TGTGCCAGCAGCCTCGACAGGGGAGGTAATGAAAAACTGTTTTTT | CASSLDRGGNEKLFF
NA | NA | TRBJ1-1 | TRBV7-9 | TGTGCCAGCAGCTTACAGTCTTATGAAGCTTTCTTT | CASSLQSYEAFF
NA | TRBD2 | TRBJ2-7 | TRBV10-3 | TGTGCCATCAGTGAGCCAAACTCGGGAGGTCCCCTCTCCTACGAGCAGTACTTC | CAISEPNSGGPLSYEQYF
NA | TRBD1 | TRBJ1-1 | TRBV28 | TGTGCCAGCTTAGGACAGGGGGCGCGGGGCACTGAAGCTTTCTTT | CASLGQGARGTEAFF
NA | TRBD1 | TRBJ1-5 | TRBV27 | TGTGCCAGCAGTTTCCGGACAGGGTTAGGGAATAGCAATCAGCCCCAGCATTTT | CASSFRTGLGNSNQPQHF
once | NA | TRBJ2-1 | TRBV5-8 | TGTGCCAGCATCACTACCGGGACATCGCCTCCCTACAATGAGCAGTTCTTC | CASITTGTSPPYNEQFF
few | TRBD1 | TRBJ2-3 | TRBV27 | TGTGCCAGCAGTTTATCGGCCCCGGCCAGGGGGTCTGACACGCAGTATTTT | CASSLSAPARGSDTQYF
NA | NA | TRBJ2-6 | TRBV5-1 | TGCGCCAGCGGGTCGGATTCAGCTGGGGCCAACGTCCTGCCTTTC | CASGSDSAGANVLPF
once | TRBD1 | TRBJ1-1 | TRBV28 | TGTGCCAGCAGTTTATCAGGGCTCAGGGGGTTGCGAGCTTTCTTT | CASSLSGLRGLRAFF
NA | TRBD1 | TRBJ2-1 | TRBV12-5 | TGTGCTAGTGGTACCTACCGGGACAGGGGGGCCTACAATGAGCAGTTCTTC | CASGTYRDRGAYNEQFF
few | NA | TRBJ2-7 | TRBV14 | TGTGCCAGCAGCCCCTCACGGAGGTCCTTCGACGAGCAGTACTTC | CASSPSRRSFDEQYF
NA | NA | TRBJ2-3 | TRBV21-1 | TGTGCCAGCAGCAAAGAGGGGACTAGCGGGAGTTTTCCTCCCAGGGCGCAGTATTTT | CASSKEGTSGSFPPRAQYF
few | TRBD2 | TRBJ2-7 | TRBV5-4 | TGTGCCAGCCGGGCTCCGGGACTAGCGGACTACGAGCAGTACTTC | CASRAPGLADYEQYF
NA | NA | TRBJ1-4 | TRBV28 | TGTGCCAGCAGTTTGGCAGGGCGAGGCCAAAAACTGTTTTTT | CASSLAGRGQKLFF
few | TRBD2 | TRBJ2-7 | TRBV28 | TGTGCCAGCACCCCGACTAGCGGGGGTCCCTACGAGCAGTACTTC | CASTPTSGGPYEQYF